The entry below gives a single T cell receptor beta chain sequence along with its context. This entry comes from a study of human T cells and chemical hapten exposure. A single record per CDR3 protein comes from TCRdb applying MiXCR to the RACE reads. The sample includes roughly 190,000 distinct CDR3 sequences, 20% to 25% of them seen just once. The time point is: patch test 1, 2 weeks after DPC sensitization. Stated treatment: therapeutic diphenylcyclopropenone sensitization with weekly scalp DPC. Germline-derived CDR1 and CDR2 are LGHNA and YNFKEQ. The CDR3 has 14 amino acids. V lost 0 bases and J 7 bases, leaving 9 bases between the germline ends.

The input for sequencing was whole blood, taken in connection with sensitization to the hapten diphenylcyclopropenone (DPC). The chain couples TRBV4-2 to TRBJ2-2; D not resolved. The receptor comes from a woman in her fifties or sixties with alopecia areata. Some clones in this sample may be carry-over from other donors' samples. CDR3 loop: CASSQEGSVGELFF. For the CDR3, the DNA is TGTGCCAGCAGCCAAGAAGGGTCGGTCGGGGAGCTGTTTTTT.